Below, 23 T cell receptor beta chains from the same sample are listed, as sequenced in a study of identical twins. MiXCR, applied by TCRdb to the 5' RACE reads, yields one record per CDR3 protein. The sample has approximately 700,000 distinct CDR3 sequences; 5.5% to 6.5% are singletons. The sequencing input was naive T cells sorted from blood. These receptors originate from a man aged 18 to 29 in good health.

The chain joins TRBV6-2 or TRBV6-3 to TRBJ2-1, with TRBD2 identical over 11 bases. Germline V CDR1 and CDR2: MNHEY, SVGEGT. The CDR3 has 14 residues. V lost 9 bases and J lost 8; bases outside the gene matches: 9. The CDR3 DNA reads TGTGCCAGTGATACTAGCGGGAGAGTGGATGAGCAGTTCTTC. Its protein product is CASDTSGRVDEQFF.

This clonotype showed up just a few times. The V and J genes are TRBV19 and TRBJ1-2; possible D gene TRBD1, 5 bases. From germline, CDR1 is LNHDA and CDR2 SQIVND (reference sequence). Trimming took off 7 bases at V and 3 bases at J, with 15 bases between the two ends. CDR3 size: 14 residues. The DNA of the CDR3 is TGTGCCAGTACTAACTTAGGGGCGGACTATGGCTACACCTTC. This codes for CASTNLGADYGYTF.

The rearrangement links TRBV11-2 to TRBJ2-5; D gene ambiguous. Germline lookup yields CDR1 SGHAT and CDR2 FQNNGV. The CDR3 is 15 residues long. The V and J ends lost 3 bases and 0 bases respectively, with 11 bases between them. CDR3 nucleotide sequence: TGTGCCAGCAGCTTTCGCGGTGGAAACCAAGAGACCCAGTACTTC. Its protein product is CASSFRGGNQETQYF. Supplemented by reference TRBV11-2 and TRBJ2-5, the full variable domain reads EAGVAQSPRYKIIEKRQSVAFWCNPISGHATLYWYQQILGQGPKLLIQFQNNGVVDDSQLPKDRFSAERLKGVDSTLKIQPAKLEDSAVYLCASSFRGGNQETQYFGPGTRLLVL.

This clonotype was seen repeatedly, ten times or more. The chain joins TRBV6-6 to TRBJ1-1, with TRBD1 matching over 7 bases. CDR3 length equals 13 residues. With 5 bases clipped from V and 6 bases from J, the junction kept 6 bases outside the gene matches. Per the germline V gene, CDR1 is MNHNY and CDR2 is SVGAGI (reference sequence). The CDR3 sequence is CASSTDRAAEAFF. The CDR3 bases are TGTGCCAGCAGTACAGACAGGGCCGCTGAAGCTTTCTTT.

This chain joins TRBV2 and TRBJ2-5; TRBD2 aligns across 8 bases. This CDR3 has 15 amino acids. Germline assignment: CDR1 SNHLY and CDR2 FYNNEI. V gave up 6 bases and J gave up 5 bases; unmatched junction bases: 11. CDR3 nucleotides: TGTGCCAGCAGCGCACCTAGCGGGTTAGGGGAGACCCAGTACTTC. Amino acids: CASSAPSGLGETQYF.

This clonotype was counted at least ten times. J is TRBJ2-7 and V is TRBV7-2, with D unresolved. The CDR3 has 16 residues. Germline CDR1 and CDR2: SGHTA and FQGNSA. V gave up 5 bases and J gave up 4 bases, with 21 bases separating them. The CDR3 loop is CASSLSIESAKYEQYF. The CDR3 coding sequence is TGTGCCAGCAGCCTATCGATTGAGTCAGCGAAGTACGAGCAGTACTTC.

This clonotype was detected ten times or more. This chain connects TRBV2 to TRBJ2-6; D might be TRBD1 (5 bases). V was pared by 5 bases and J by 0 bases, with 11 bases between. This CDR3 has 16 amino acids. Germline V gene data show CDR1 as SNHLY and CDR2 as FYNNEI. The CDR3 DNA is TGTGCCAGCAGTCGACGACAGAGCTCTGGGGCCAACGTCCTGACTTTC. This encodes CASSRRQSSGANVLTF.

This clonotype was recorded at least ten times. The V gene is TRBV12-3 or TRBV12-4, the J gene TRBJ1-1; no reliable D call. Trimming shortened V by 3 bases and J by 4 bases, and 9 bases separated the two germline ends. This CDR3 spans 13 amino acids. CDR3 nucleotides: TGTGCCAGCAGTTTCTCGACTGGCACTGAAGCTTTCTTT. Encoded protein: CASSFSTGTEAFF.

V and J are TRBV6-5 and TRBJ1-5, with D perhaps TRBD1 (6 bases). Germline V gene data show CDR1 as MNHEY and CDR2 as SVGAGI. There are 15 residues in the CDR3. V gave up 4 bases and J gave up 1 base, with 11 bases separating them. The CDR3 sequence: CASSSQGLSNQPQHF. The DNA for the CDR3 is TGTGCCAGCAGTTCCCAGGGGTTAAGCAATCAGCCCCAGCATTTT.

This clonotype turned up a few times. The rearrangement uses TRBV15 and TRBJ2-7; D remains unclear. Trimming pared 1 base from V and 0 bases from J, leaving 7 bases between. Per germline, CDR1 LNHNV and CDR2 YYDKDF (reference sequence). The CDR3 has 14 residues. The CDR3 here is CATSRVEASYEQYF. The CDR3 nucleotides are TGTGCCACCAGCAGAGTAGAGGCCTCCTACGAGCAGTACTTC.

This clonotype was counted between two and nine times. This rearrangement joins TRBV7-9 to TRBJ2-7; 10 bases match TRBD1. The CDR3 is 15 residues long. V lost 4 bases and J lost 3; bases outside the gene matches: 6. Germline assignment: CDR1 SEHNR and CDR2 FQNEAQ (reference sequence). CDR3 sequence reads: CASSYGTGDLYEQYV. In DNA form, the CDR3 reads TGTGCCAGCAGCTACGGGACAGGGGACCTCTACGAGCAGTACGTC.

This clonotype appeared many times. The chain recombines TRBV12-3 or TRBV12-4 with TRBJ1-5; D remains unclear. This CDR3 has 15 amino acids. V lost 1 base, J lost 6 bases, and 13 bases lay in between. DNA of the CDR3: TGTGCCAGCAGTTTAGGAAACCAAGCAACTCAGCCCCAGCATTTT. Amino acids: CASSLGNQATQPQHF.

This clonotype was counted only a few times. The chain carries TRBV3-1 and TRBJ2-5, with TRBD2 matching 11 bases. This CDR3 has 14 residues. Germline loops: CDR1 LGHDT, CDR2 YNNKEL (reference sequence). The J segment lost 5 bases and the V segment lost 4 bases, leaving 3 bases of the junction unmatched. CDR3 sequence reads: CASSPSSGRETQYF. DNA of the CDR3: TGTGCCAGCAGCCCCTCTAGCGGGAGGGAGACCCAGTACTTC.

V usage is TRBV6-1 and J usage is TRBJ2-1, with TRBD2 identical over 12 bases. Germline V gene data show CDR1 as MNHNS and CDR2 as SASEGT. Trimming took 0 bases from V and 5 from J; bases not matched to a gene: 5. CDR3 length equals 17 residues. The DNA of the CDR3 is TGTGCCAGCAGTGAAGCACTAGCGGGAGGCCGGCACAATGAGCAGTTCTTC. Translated, it gives CASSEALAGGRHNEQFF.

In this sample, this clonotype turned up a few times. The chain employs TRBV20-1 and TRBJ1-2; a weak D match, TRBD1 (5 bases). Germline CDR1 and CDR2: DFQATT and SNEGSKA (reference sequence). Trimming took 0 bases from V and 2 from J, leaving 13 bases between them. The CDR3 extends over 15 amino acids. Here the CDR3 DNA reads TGCAGTGCTAGAGATCAGGGTACTAAGAACTATGGCTACACCTTC. Translating gives CSARDQGTKNYGYTF.

The V call is TRBV7-3, the J call TRBJ2-7; D uncertain. This CDR3 is built from 13 residues. Germline V lookup: CDR1 SGHTA, CDR2 FQGTGA. V lost 5 bases, J lost 1 base, and 9 bases lay in between. This CDR3 reads CASSQKPSYEQYF. CDR3 nucleotides: TGTGCCAGCAGCCAAAAACCATCCTACGAGCAGTACTTC.

The sample holds many counts of this clonotype. The chain joins TRBV12-3 or TRBV12-4 to TRBJ2-2, with D maybe TRBD2 (5 bases). V was clipped by 4 bases and J by 5 bases, with 11 bases between them. The CDR3 extends over 14 amino acids. Here the CDR3 DNA reads TGTGCCAGCAGTTCGAGGACGGGGACCGGGGAGCTGTTTTTT. It translates to CASSSRTGTGELFF.

The CDR3 loop is CASSPLAQEGTDTQYF. The CDR3 nucleotides are TGTGCCAGCAGCCCACTAGCGCAGGAGGGCACAGATACGCAGTATTTT. The chain is built from TRBV7-2 and TRBJ2-3; TRBD2 matches 7 bases. CDR1 is SGHTA and CDR2 is FQGNSA in the germline V gene. This CDR3 has 16 residues. V shed 5 bases, J shed 1 base, and the junction held 9 bases outside the gene matches.

This clonotype was detected many times. This rearrangement joins TRBV29-1 to TRBJ2-3, with 7 bases matching TRBD2. Germline V gives CDR1 SQVTM, CDR2 ANQGSEA. The CDR3 totals 13 residues. V was clipped by 3 bases and J by 5 bases; unmatched bases: 5. This CDR3 is CSVDAREGDTQYF. The CDR3 DNA is TGCAGCGTTGATGCCAGGGAGGGAGATACGCAGTATTTT.

This clonotype was found a few times. The chain recombines TRBV5-1 with TRBJ2-7, with D maybe TRBD1 (5 bases). Germline V gives CDR1 SGHRS, CDR2 YFSETQ. Trimming cost V 1 base and J 2 bases, with 19 bases left between them. This CDR3 is built from 17 residues. Here the CDR3 DNA reads TGCGCCAGCAGCTTGCGAGTAGTAGGGCAGGGTGCCTACGAGCAGTACTTC. Translating it yields CASSLRVVGQGAYEQYF. Drawing the rest from reference TRBV5-1 and TRBJ2-7, the complete variable domain is KAGVTQTPRYLIKTRGQQVTLSCSPISGHRSVSWYQQTPGQGLQFLFEYFSETQRNKGNFPGRFSGRQFSNSRSEMNVSTLELGDSALYLCASSLRVVGQGAYEQYFGPGTRLTVT.

CDR3 region: CASSSFSGAAFF. In DNA form, the CDR3 reads TGTGCCAGCAGTAGTTTCTCTGGGGCAGCTTTCTTT. This chain joins TRBV6-5 and TRBJ1-1; possible D gene TRBD1, 5 bases. Per the germline V gene, CDR1 is MNHEY and CDR2 is SVGAGI. CDR3 length: 12 amino acids. Between the trimmed V and J ends, which lost 5 bases and 10 bases, there was a span of 14 bases.

At least ten counts were recorded for this clonotype. The gene calls are TRBV7-3 and TRBJ2-3; 8 bases fit TRBD1. CDR1 is SGHTA and CDR2 is FQGTGA in the germline V gene. J was trimmed by 1 base and V by 4 bases; bases with no gene match: 7. The CDR3 contains 16 residues. The CDR3 reads CASSWTGRMGTDTQYF. In nucleotides, the CDR3 is TGTGCCAGCAGCTGGACAGGGCGGATGGGCACAGATACGCAGTATTTT.

This clonotype was recorded many times. The J gene is TRBJ2-7, the V gene TRBV28, with D maybe TRBD1 (5 bases). V lost 5 bases and J 0 bases, leaving 20 bases between the germline ends. The CDR3 is made up of 17 amino acids. Germline values: CDR1 MDHEN, CDR2 SYDVKM. CDR3 bases: TGTGCCAGCAGTCTCCCTATTCGACAGTCAAGCTCCTACGAGCAGTACTTC. The encoded protein is CASSLPIRQSSSYEQYF. Variable domain in full (rest from reference TRBV28 and TRBJ2-7): DVKVTQSSRYLVKRTGEKVFLECVQDMDHENMFWYRQDPGLGLRLIYFSYDVKMKEKGDIPEGYSVSREKKERFSLILESASTNQTSMYLCASSLPIRQSSSYEQYFGPGTRLTVT.